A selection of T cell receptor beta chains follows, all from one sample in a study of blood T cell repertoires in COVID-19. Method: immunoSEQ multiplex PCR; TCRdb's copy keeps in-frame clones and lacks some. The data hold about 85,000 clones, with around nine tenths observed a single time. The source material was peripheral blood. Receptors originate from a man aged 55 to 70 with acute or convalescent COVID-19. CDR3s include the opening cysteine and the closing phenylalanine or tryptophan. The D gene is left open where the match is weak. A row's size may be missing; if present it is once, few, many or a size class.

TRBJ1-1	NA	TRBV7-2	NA	TGTGCCAGCAGCTTTGAGGAGGTAACTACCACTGAAGCTTTCTTT	CASSFEEVTTTEAFF
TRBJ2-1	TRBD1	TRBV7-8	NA	TGTGCCAGCAGCTTGAATTCCGAGACAGGGGGCAATGAGCAGTTCTTC	CASSLNSETGGNEQFF
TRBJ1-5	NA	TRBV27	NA	TGTGCCAGCAGTTTGGGCGGGCGCAATCAGCCCCAGCATTTT	CASSLGGRNQPQHF
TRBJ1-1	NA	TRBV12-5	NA	TGTGCTAGTGGTGTCGGCAGGGTGAACACTGAAGCTTTCTTT	CASGVGRVNTEAFF
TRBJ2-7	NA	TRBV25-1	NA	TGTGCCAGCAGTGAATATGGGCCGGTCGAGCAGTACTTC	CASSEYGPVEQYF
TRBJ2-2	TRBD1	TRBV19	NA	TGTGCCAGTAGGGACAGGGACACCGGGGAGCTGTTTTTT	CASRDRDTGELFF
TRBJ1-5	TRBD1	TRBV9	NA	TGTGCCAGCAGCTTGACAGGGGGTAATCAGCCCCAGCATTTT	CASSLTGGNQPQHF
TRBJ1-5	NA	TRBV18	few	TGTGCCAGCTCACCACCGGGCAGCCGAAATCAGCCCCAGCATTTT	CASSPPGSRNQPQHF
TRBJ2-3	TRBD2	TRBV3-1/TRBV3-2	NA	TGTGCCAGCAGCCAAGGATTATTCTCGCGGACTAGCCGGCCAGATACGCAGTATTTT	CASSQGLFSRTSRPDTQYF
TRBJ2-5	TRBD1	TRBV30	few	TGTGCCTGGGACAGGGGGGAAGAGACCCAGTACTTC	CAWDRGEETQYF
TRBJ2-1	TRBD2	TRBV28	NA	TGTGCCAGCAGCTCGCCCGGGGGGGCCCACGGTGGGCAGTTCTTC	CASSSPGGAHGGQFF
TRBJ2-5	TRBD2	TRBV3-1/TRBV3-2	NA	TGTGCCAGCAGTGGGGGGGTCAACCAAGAGACCCAGTACTTC	CASSGGVNQETQYF
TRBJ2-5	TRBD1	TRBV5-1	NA	TGCGCCAGCAGCTCCGGACAGGGGGGAAAGACCCAGTACTTC	CASSSGQGGKTQYF
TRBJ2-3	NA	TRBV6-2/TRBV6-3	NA	TGTGCCAGCAGTTACCCTTACCCTACCGGGACACGGGCCAGGACAGATACGCAGTATTTT	CASSYPYPTGTRARTDTQYF
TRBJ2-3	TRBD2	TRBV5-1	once	TGCGCCAGCAGCTTCCCCACACTAGCGGGGGGAGCAGATACGCAGTATTTT	CASSFPTLAGGADTQYF
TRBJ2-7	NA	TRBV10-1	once	TGCGCCAGCAGTCCCATGCCGACTTCGGAGCAGTACTTC	CASSPMPTSEQYF
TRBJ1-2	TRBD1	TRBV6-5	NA	TGTGCCAGCAGTTACTCCGGGACAGGGAGTAACTATGGCTACACCTTC	CASSYSGTGSNYGYTF
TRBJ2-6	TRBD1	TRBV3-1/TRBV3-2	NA	TGTGCCAGCAGCCCCACCGGGACAGGGGGTTCTGGGGCCAACGTCCTGACTTTC	CASSPTGTGGSGANVLTF
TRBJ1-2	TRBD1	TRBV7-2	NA	TGTGCCAGCAGAGCCGGACAGGGCTCGGGCTATGGCTACACCTTC	CASRAGQGSGYGYTF
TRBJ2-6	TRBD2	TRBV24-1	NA	TGTGCCACCAGTCCAAGGACGGGGGGTTCCTCTGGGGCCAACGTCCTGACTTTC	CATSPRTGGSSGANVLTF
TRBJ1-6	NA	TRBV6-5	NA	TGTGCCAGCATTTTACGTCAGGGTTCACCCCTCCACTTT	CASILRQGSPLHF
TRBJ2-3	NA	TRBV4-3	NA	TGCGCCAGCAGCCAAGAATTGGCAGGGGACACAGATACGCAGTATTTT	CASSQELAGDTDTQYF
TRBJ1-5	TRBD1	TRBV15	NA	TGTGCCACCAGCCCCTCAGGGGGCCGGGGTCAGCCCCAGCATTTT	CATSPSGGRGQPQHF
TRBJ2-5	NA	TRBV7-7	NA	TGTGCTAGCAGCTTAGCGCAGACAAATTACCAAGAGACCCAGTACTTC	CASSLAQTNYQETQYF
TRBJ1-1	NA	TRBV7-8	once	TGTGCCAGCAGCTTAGATCAGGGGACACAGAACACTGAAGCTTTCTTT	CASSLDQGTQNTEAFF
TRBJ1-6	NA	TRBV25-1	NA	TGTGCCAGCAGTGAACCCGGCAGGGCAAATTCACCCCTCCACTTT	CASSEPGRANSPLHF
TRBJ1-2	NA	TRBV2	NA	TGTGCCAGCAGTGAACTCGCAGGCTCCTATGGCTACACCTTC	CASSELAGSYGYTF
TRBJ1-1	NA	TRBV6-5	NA	TGTGCCACTTCAAGGGGGAACACTGAAGCTTTCTTT	CATSRGNTEAFF
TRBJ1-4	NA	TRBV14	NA	TGTGCCAGCAGCCAAGGTTCCTCTCCTAATGAAAAACTGTTTTTT	CASSQGSSPNEKLFF
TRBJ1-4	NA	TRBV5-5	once	TGTGCCAGCAGCCAACGACAGGATAATGAAAAACTGTTTTTT	CASSQRQDNEKLFF
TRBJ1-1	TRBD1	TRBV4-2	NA	TGTGCCAGCAGCCCCTTGGACAGGGGGAACACTGAAGCTTTCTTT	CASSPLDRGNTEAFF
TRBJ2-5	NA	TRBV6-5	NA	TGTGCCAGCAGTTACTCTGGCCAGGCCCAAGAGACCCAGTACTTC	CASSYSGQAQETQYF
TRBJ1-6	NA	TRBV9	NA	TGTGCCAGCAGCGCGCTCGGGGGGTCGGGATCACCCCTCCACTTT	CASSALGGSGSPLHF
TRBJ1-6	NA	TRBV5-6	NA	TGTGCCAGCAGCTTGGCCCAACGGGAGGGGAGATATAATTCACCCCTCCACTTT	CASSLAQREGRYNSPLHF
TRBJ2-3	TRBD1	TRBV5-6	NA	TGTGCCAGCAGCAAACAGGGGTTCGTAACAGATACGCAGTATTTT	CASSKQGFVTDTQYF